The clone carrying this T cell receptor beta chain was counted ten times or more. The data stem from a study of low-dose radiotherapy and immunotherapy resistance in tumors. Time point denoted: after trial treatment. Treatment indicated: LDRT plus nivolumab, ipilimumab, low-dose cyclophosphamide and aspirin (RACIN trial). This CDR3 is 15 amino acids long. Looked up from germline, CDR1 is SGHAT and CDR2 is FQNNGV. V lost 4 bases and J lost 3; bases outside the gene matches: 9. First-strand cDNA used TRAV- and TRBV-specific primers, covering alpha and beta chains. TCRs were amplified for 20 to 25 PCR cycles with a constant-region primer and V-primer adapter. Via MiXCR, TCRdb re-called the reads, giving one row per CDR3 protein. The table includes under 70,000 distinct CDR3 sequences, 23% detected once.

The TCR comes from a male donor with prostate cancer. The sequenced sample was PBMCs, obtained after low-dose radiotherapy plus immunotherapy. The J gene is TRBJ2-7, the V gene TRBV11-2, with 7 bases fitting TRBD1. CDR3 residues: CASSSQPGTDYEQYF. The CDR3 DNA reads TGTGCCAGCAGCTCTCAACCCGGGACAGACTACGAGCAGTACTTC.